A selection of T cell receptor beta chains follows, all from one sample in a study of OX40 agonist ivuxolimab in advanced cancers. Repertoires were generated with immunoSEQ multiplex PCR, while TCRdb's copy carries only in-frame clones and drops some. Found here are some 71,000 clones, approximately 90% of them singletons; the top ten hold approximately 2.5%. The sequenced sample was CD4+ or CD8+ T cells sorted from blood, obtained in a trial of the OX40 agonist ivuxolimab. The receptors originated from an adult with an advanced solid tumor such as melanoma, head and neck, liver or kidney cancer. CDR3s include the opening cysteine and the closing phenylalanine or tryptophan. The D gene is left open where the match is weak. Rows give clone size only sometimes, using once, few, many, or a class for an expanded clone.

clone_size	d_call	v_call	j_call	cdr3_aa	cdr3_nt
-	TRBD1	TRBV5-4	TRBJ2-3	CASSFGYRGPDTQYF	TGTGCCAGCAGCTTTGGGTACAGGGGGCCAGATACGCAGTATTTT
-	TRBD1	TRBV6-5	TRBJ2-1	CASSYSGTGDNNEQFF	TGTGCCAGCAGTTACTCCGGGACAGGGGATAACAATGAGCAGTTCTTC
-	-	TRBV5-4	TRBJ2-5	CAGSQLWGARISSQTQYF	TGTGCCGGCAGCCAATTGTGGGGGGCTCGAATTAGTAGTCAGACCCAGTACTTC
-	-	TRBV5-1	TRBJ1-2	CASSLKGVNNQLGYTF	TGCGCCAGCAGCTTGAAAGGGGTGAACAACCAACTAGGCTACACCTTC
few	-	TRBV20-1	TRBJ2-1	CSASPDHEQFF	TGCAGTGCTAGCCCCGACCATGAGCAGTTCTTC
-	-	TRBV11-2	TRBJ2-1	CASSLWVYEQFF	TGTGCCAGCAGCTTATGGGTGTATGAGCAGTTCTTC
-	-	TRBV19	TRBJ1-1	CASSTQTVNTEAFF	TGTGCCAGTAGTACCCAGACGGTGAACACTGAAGCTTTCTTT
-	-	TRBV9	TRBJ2-5	CASSVGAATQETQYF	TGTGCCAGCAGCGTAGGGGCAGCCACCCAAGAGACCCAGTACTTC
-	TRBD2	TRBV5-4	TRBJ2-3	CASSLDRGGLPSTDTQYF	TGTGCCAGCAGCTTGGATCGGGGGGGGCTACCTAGCACAGATACGCAGTATTTT
-	TRBD1	TRBV5-4	TRBJ1-2	CASSLYSGQPSYGYTF	TGTGCCAGCAGCTTATATTCGGGACAGCCCTCCTATGGCTACACCTTC
-	TRBD1	TRBV7-3	TRBJ1-2	CASSPTGTGPSGYTF	TGTGCCAGCAGCCCGACGGGGACAGGGCCCTCTGGCTACACCTTC
-	-	TRBV7-9	TRBJ1-4	CASQGGPNSNEKLFF	TGTGCCAGCCAAGGGGGACCGAATTCGAATGAAAAACTGTTTTTT
-	TRBD1	TRBV29-1	TRBJ1-1	CSGDQGAKTEAFF	TGCAGCGGGGACCAGGGGGCAAAGACTGAAGCTTTCTTT